These 21 T cell receptor beta chains were all obtained from the same sample, sequenced in a study of control samples from healthy donors and cancer patients. Clones were read by immunoSEQ multiplex PCR, and TCRdb kept only the in-frame ones, dropping some. Among about 86,000 clones, 80% to 95% were seen once, and the ten largest hold about 1.5%. The sample was blood. Receptor source: a woman in her 30s in good health.

V is TRBV7-9 and J is TRBJ2-1; D perhaps matches TRBD1 (6 bases). In germline, CDR1 is SEHNR, CDR2 FQNEAQ (reference sequence). Trimming took off 7 bases at V and 5 bases at J, with 18 bases between the two ends. The CDR3 has 15 residues. In DNA form, the CDR3 reads TGTGCCAGCATATACCGGGGCAGGGGAAACAATGAGCAGTTCTTC. Its protein product is CASIYRGRGNNEQFF.

The rearrangement uses TRBV10-1 and TRBJ2-3; no firm D call. The CDR3 has 14 amino acids. Germline V gene sequence: CDR1 WNHNN, CDR2 SYGVQD (reference sequence). Trimming took off 2 bases at V and 4 bases at J, with 10 bases between the two ends. Here the CDR3 reads CASSEPPYADTQYF. CDR3 DNA: TGCGCCAGCAGTGAGCCTCCTTACGCAGATACGCAGTATTTT.

The chain is built from TRBV24-1 and TRBJ2-3; D gene ambiguous. The V and J ends lost 2 bases and 5 bases respectively, with 13 bases between them. CDR1 is KGHDR, CDR2 SFDVKD, per germline. The CDR3 runs 15 residues. The CDR3, as DNA: TGTGCCACCAGTGATTGGGGTGGCTGGGGAGATACGCAGTATTTT. Protein: CATSDWGGWGDTQYF.

The chain uses TRBV7-8 and TRBJ2-7; D is ambiguous. The CDR3 length is 14 residues. Germline-derived CDR1 and CDR2 are SGHVS and FQNEAQ. V lost 0 bases to trimming and J lost 0 bases, with 6 bases between them. The CDR3 loop is CASSLAETSYEQYF. CDR3 DNA sequence: TGTGCCAGCAGCTTAGCGGAGACCTCCTACGAGCAGTACTTC.

V is TRBV19 and J is TRBJ1-1, with D unclear. Germline V CDR1 and CDR2: LNHDA, SQIVND (reference sequence). Trimming shortened V by 3 bases and J by 8 bases, and 19 bases separated the two germline ends. This CDR3 is 15 amino acids long. The CDR3 reads CASSIRYAVANEAFF. The DNA of the CDR3 is TGTGCCAGTAGTATTAGGTATGCGGTCGCAAACGAAGCTTTCTTT. Combining the CDR3 with reference TRBV19 and TRBJ1-1 gives the whole variable domain DGGITQSPKYLFRKEGQNVTLSCEQNLNHDAMYWYRQDPGQGLRLIYYSQIVNDFQKGDIAEGYSVSREKKESFPLTVTSAQKNPTAFYLCASSIRYAVANEAFFGQGTRLTVV.

The V and J genes are TRBV6-4 and TRBJ2-1; the match to TRBD1 covers 7 bases. Losses at the gene ends were 0 bases for V and 8 bases for J; bases not matched to a gene: 4. CDR1 and CDR2 from the germline V gene are MRHNA and SNTAGT. The CDR3 runs 14 residues. CDR3 loop: CASSDSTGSYEQFF. Here the CDR3 DNA reads TGTGCCAGCAGTGACTCGACAGGGTCATATGAGCAGTTCTTC.

The CDR3: CASSPMGQANEKLFF. Written as DNA, the CDR3 is TGTGCCAGCAGCCCGATGGGACAGGCTAATGAAAAACTGTTTTTT. The V gene is TRBV3-1 (or the pseudogene TRBV3-2), the J gene TRBJ1-4; TRBD1 matches 8 bases. The CDR3 runs to 15 residues. CDR1 is LGHDT and CDR2 is YNNKEL in the germline V gene (reference sequence). V trimming: 4 bases; J trimming: 3 bases; junction bases outside the gene matches: 4.

This clone was observed a single time. The CDR3 coding sequence is TGTGCCAGCAGTTGGGGACAGAATAATGAAAAACTGTTTTTT. Translation gives CASSWGQNNEKLFF. J is TRBJ1-4 and V is TRBV28; 7 nucleotides match TRBD1. The CDR3 sequence is 14 residues long. CDR1 and CDR2 (germline): MDHEN, SYDVKM. V dropped 4 bases and J dropped 4; count of bases not matched to a gene: 3.

In DNA form, the CDR3 reads TGTGCCAGCAGCCTCATCGTAGGGGAAAAGCAGTACTTC. Its translation is CASSLIVGEKQYF. The V call is TRBV27, the J call TRBJ2-7, with a possible D match to TRBD1 (5 bases). The CDR3 sequence is 13 residues long. The germline CDR1 and CDR2 sequences are MNHEY and SMNVEV (reference sequence). The V and J ends lost 6 bases and 8 bases respectively, with 17 bases between them.

V is TRBV30 and J is TRBJ2-1, with TRBD2 identical over 9 bases. Unmatched junction bases numbered 9, after V lost 1 base and J lost 8 bases. CDR3 length: 15 amino acids. The V gene's germline CDR1 is GTSNPN and CDR2 SVGIG (reference sequence). CDR3 residues: CAWSAGRTSDDEQFF. CDR3 in DNA: TGTGCCTGGAGTGCTGGGAGGACTAGCGATGATGAGCAGTTCTTC.

The gene calls are TRBV12-3 or TRBV12-4 and TRBJ1-6; D ambiguous. The CDR3 sequence is 13 residues long. V lost 4 bases and J lost 4, with 5 bases in between. CDR3 amino acids: CASSWSYNSPLHF. The CDR3 DNA reads TGTGCCAGCAGTTGGTCGTATAATTCACCCCTCCACTTT.

This clone was seen more than once but under ten times. The V call is TRBV10-2, the J call TRBJ2-2; 10 bases fit TRBD2. The germline CDR1 and CDR2 sequences are WSHSY and SAAADI. After removal of 8 bases from V and 5 bases from J, the junction contained 11 bases not matched to a gene. The CDR3 is 16 amino acids. DNA for the CDR3: TGCGCCAGCGGAACCGGGACTAGCGCTGGTACCGGGGAGCTGTTTTTT. Amino acids: CASGTGTSAGTGELFF.

The chain uses TRBV13 and TRBJ2-2; 7 nucleotides agree with TRBD2. The CDR3 consists of 14 residues. V lost 2 bases to trimming and J lost 6 bases; unmatched junction nucleotides: 3. CDR1 is PRHDT and CDR2 is FYEKMQ in the germline V gene (reference sequence). In DNA form, the CDR3 reads TGTGCCAGCAGCTTACGGGGGGAGGCCGGGGAGCTGTTTTTT. Translation gives CASSLRGEAGELFF.

The chain carries TRBV6-1 and TRBJ2-7, with 10 bases aligning to TRBD1. V lost 3 bases and J lost 5; bases outside the gene matches: 4. CDR1 and CDR2 (germline): MNHNS, SASEGT. The CDR3 is 14 amino acids. The CDR3 loop reads CASSEGDRGNEQYF. The CDR3 region has the DNA TGTGCCAGCAGTGAGGGGGACAGGGGCAACGAGCAGTACTTC.

A remark on this clone: This same CDR3 is encoded by further DNA sequences in the sample. The chain uses TRBV19 and TRBJ1-5; D is uncertain. V lost 3 bases to trimming and J lost 0 bases, with 9 bases between them. The CDR3 length is 15 residues. The germline V gene encodes CDR1 LNHDA and CDR2 SQIVND (reference sequence). The CDR3 here is CASSIGQYSNQPQHF. In DNA form, the CDR3 reads TGTGCCAGTAGTATTGGCCAGTATAGCAATCAGCCCCAGCATTTT.

The genes are TRBV19 and TRBJ1-1, with D perhaps matching TRBD1 (5 bases). The CDR3 covers 16 residues. With 1 base removed from V and 4 bases from J, the gap between germline ends came to 16 bases. Germline CDR1 is LNHDA and CDR2 is SQIVND (reference sequence). CDR3 sequence reads: CASSIVLRGSGTEAFF. In DNA, the CDR3 is TGTGCCAGTAGTATAGTGTTGCGGGGGAGCGGCACTGAAGCTTTCTTT.

This chain connects TRBV18 to TRBJ1-2, with 7 positions matching TRBD1. CDR1 KGHSH and CDR2 LQKENI come from the germline V gene. The trim removed 6 bases at V and 7 bases at J, leaving 14 bases unmatched. This CDR3 region has 15 residues. This chain's CDR3 is CASSLLTGDDTGYTF. CDR3 DNA sequence: TGTGCCAGCTCCCTATTAACAGGGGATGACACTGGCTACACCTTC. Complete variable domain (other parts from reference TRBV18 and TRBJ1-2): NAGVMQNPRHLVRRRGQEARLRCSPMKGHSHVYWYRQLPEEGLKFMVYLQKENIIDESGMPKERFSAEFPKEGPSILRIQQVVRGDSAAYFCASSLLTGDDTGYTFGSGTRLTVV.

The chain uses TRBV19 and TRBJ1-2; 8 bases agree with TRBD1. The CDR3 has 17 amino acids. V was pared by 3 bases and J by 8 bases, with 17 bases of the junction left unmatched. Germline CDR1 reads LNHDA; CDR2 reads SQIVND (reference sequence). In nucleotides, the CDR3 is TGTGCCAGTAGTATCACAACTACAGGGGGTGGCCTCGGGGGCTACACCTTC. Its translation is CASSITTTGGGLGGYTF.

The rearrangement joins TRBV30 to TRBJ1-2; 8 bases agree with TRBD1. The V gene's germline CDR1 is GTSNPN and CDR2 SVGIG (reference sequence). Trimming removed 0 bases from V and 7 bases from J; junction bases left unmatched: 4. CDR3 size: 13 residues. CDR3 coding DNA: TGTGCCTGGAGTGTGCAGGGGGCGGGTGGCTACACCTTC. Its protein is CAWSVQGAGGYTF.

The rearrangement links TRBV7-9 to TRBJ2-7; the D call may be TRBD1 or TRBD2 (5 bases each). V was trimmed by 1 base and J by 5 bases, leaving 15 bases between them. Germline lookup yields CDR1 SEHNR and CDR2 FQNEAQ (reference sequence). The CDR3 runs to 15 residues. The CDR3 DNA sequence: TGTGCCAGCAGCTTAGTTAAGGGTTGGGGGAACGAGCAGTACTTC. Translating it yields CASSLVKGWGNEQYF.

This sequence joins TRBV14 and TRBJ2-7, with TRBD1 matching 8 bases. Trimming cost V 4 bases and J 5 bases; bases outside gene matches: 10. The CDR3 covers 15 residues. Germline V CDR1 and CDR2: SGHDN, FVKESK. CDR3 nucleotide sequence: TGTGCCAGCAGCCGCGGACAGGGCATTTTCCACGAGCAGTACTTC. Protein: CASSRGQGIFHEQYF.